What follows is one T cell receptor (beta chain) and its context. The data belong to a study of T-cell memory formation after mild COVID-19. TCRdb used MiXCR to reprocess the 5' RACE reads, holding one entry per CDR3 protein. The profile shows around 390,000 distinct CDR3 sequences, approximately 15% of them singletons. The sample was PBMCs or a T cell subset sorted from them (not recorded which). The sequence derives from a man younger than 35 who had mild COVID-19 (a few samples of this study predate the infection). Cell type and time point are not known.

CDR3 DNA: TGCGCCAGCAGTTCAAGGTCGGATGACTATGGCTACACCTTC. It specifies CASSSRSDDYGYTF. This rearrangement joins TRBV5-1 to TRBJ1-2; D remains ambiguous. V lost 5 bases and J 3 bases, leaving 14 bases between the germline ends. CDR3 length: 14 amino acids. Germline lookup yields CDR1 SGHRS and CDR2 YFSETQ.